This T cell receptor beta chain comes out of a study of graft-versus-host responses after intestinal transplantation. Study-wide context: Recipients underwent multivisceral, liver-intestinal, or isolated intestinal transplants. Every recipient underwent anti-thymocyte globulin induction, then tacrolimus and steroids for 3 to 4 years.

The sample holds one count of this clone. No antigen is known for it. Germline V gene data show CDR1 as SGHNT and CDR2 as YENEEA. V shed 2 bases and J 4 bases; nucleotides not matched to a gene: 6. The CDR3 extends over 15 amino acids. Clones were sequenced by immunoSEQ multiplex PCR, and TCRdb holds only the in-frame ones, with some missing. There are tens of thousands of clones in the sample; about 96% occur only once, and more than 0.2% lies in the top ten. Study outcomes and limitations: The presence of high graft-versus-host to host-versus-graft clonal ratios in allografts characterized patients with graft-donor T cell macrochimerism. Recipient marrow harbored GvH clones, some of which surfaced first in ileum or blood.

Sequencing was performed on unstimulated CD8+ T cells sorted from spleen or lymph node cells, taken before transplant. The sequence was obtained from a human donor who was the organ donor for an intestinal transplant. V gene TRBV11-3 combines with J gene TRBJ2-5, with 8 positions matching TRBD2. The CDR3: CASSLSGGGGETQYF. DNA of the CDR3: TGTGCCAGCAGCTTATCGGGGGGGGGAGGAGAGACCCAGTACTTC.